Only a few counts were recorded for the clone carrying this TCR beta chain. Its antigen is as yet unknown. cDNA libraries of TCR beta carried unique molecular identifiers. TCRdb analysed the PCR reads with MiXCR anew, one entry per CDR3 protein. This table has 350,000 to 450,000 distinct CDR3 sequences, 30% to 45% appearing once. The data belong to a study of post-analysis software for immune sequencing data. Findings and limits, study-wide: People with multiple sclerosis had a significantly lower normalized Chao1 diversity than controls did.

Sequences were obtained from blood. This receptor was obtained from a girl aged 10-17 years with multiple sclerosis.

The CDR3: CASSRSLKGSLNSYEQYF. In nucleotides, the CDR3 is TGTGCCAGCAGCCGATCCCTAAAGGGGAGCCTCAACTCCTACGAGCAGTACTTC. The chain employs TRBV28 and TRBJ2-7; D is tentatively TRBD1 or TRBD2 (5 bases each). The CDR3 runs 18 residues. V dropped 6 bases and J dropped 0 bases, with 24 bases sitting between them. The germline CDR1 and CDR2 sequences are MDHEN and SYDVKM.